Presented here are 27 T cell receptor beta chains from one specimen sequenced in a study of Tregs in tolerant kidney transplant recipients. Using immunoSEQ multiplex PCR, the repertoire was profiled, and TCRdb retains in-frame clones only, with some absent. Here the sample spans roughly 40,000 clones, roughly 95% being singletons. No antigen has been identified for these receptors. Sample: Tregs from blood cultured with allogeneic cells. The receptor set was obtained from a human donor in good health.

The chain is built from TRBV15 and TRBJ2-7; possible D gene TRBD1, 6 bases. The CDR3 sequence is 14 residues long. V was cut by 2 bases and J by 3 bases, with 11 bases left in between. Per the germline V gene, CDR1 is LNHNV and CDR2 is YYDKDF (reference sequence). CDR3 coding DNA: TGTGCCACCAGCAGATCCCGGACAGTCTACGAGCAGTACTTC. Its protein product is CATSRSRTVYEQYF.

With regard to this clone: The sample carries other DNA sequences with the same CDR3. CDR3 nucleotide sequence: TGTGCCAGCAGCCTGGGGAACACCATATATTTT. This encodes CASSLGNTIYF. The chain has TRBV11-2 and TRBJ1-3; unclear D gene. V was trimmed by 5 bases and J by 7 bases, leaving 6 bases between them. The CDR3 runs to 11 residues. Germline V gene lookup returns CDR1 SGHAT and CDR2 FQNNGV.

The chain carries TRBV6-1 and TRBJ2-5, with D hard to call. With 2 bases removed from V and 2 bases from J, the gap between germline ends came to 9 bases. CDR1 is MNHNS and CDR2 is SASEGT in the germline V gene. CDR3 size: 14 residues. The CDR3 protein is CASSEYGSQETQYF. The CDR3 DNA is TGTGCCAGCAGTGAATATGGGTCTCAAGAGACCCAGTACTTC.

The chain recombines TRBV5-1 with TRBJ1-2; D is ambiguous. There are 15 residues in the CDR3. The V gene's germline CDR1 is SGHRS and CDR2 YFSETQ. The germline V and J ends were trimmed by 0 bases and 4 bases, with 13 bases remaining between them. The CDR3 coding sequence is TGCGCCAGCAGCTTGGGGCAGGTCGGCGGCTATGGCTACACCTTC. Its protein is CASSLGQVGGYGYTF.

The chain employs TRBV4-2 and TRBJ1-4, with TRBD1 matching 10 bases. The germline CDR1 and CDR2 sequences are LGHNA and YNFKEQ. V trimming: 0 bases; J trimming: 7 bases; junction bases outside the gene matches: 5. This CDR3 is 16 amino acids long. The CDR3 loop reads CASSQETGGRGEKLFF. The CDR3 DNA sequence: TGTGCCAGCAGCCAAGAGACAGGGGGCCGGGGTGAAAAACTGTTTTTT.

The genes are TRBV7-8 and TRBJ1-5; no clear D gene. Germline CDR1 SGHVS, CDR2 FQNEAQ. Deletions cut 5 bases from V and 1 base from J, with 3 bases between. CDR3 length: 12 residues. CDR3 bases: TGTGCCAGCAGCCTAAGCAATCAGCCCCAGCATTTT. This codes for CASSLSNQPQHF. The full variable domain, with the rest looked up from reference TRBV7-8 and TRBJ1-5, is GAGVSQSPRYKVAKRGQDVALRCDPISGHVSLFWYQQALGQGPEFLTYFQNEAQLDKSGLPSDRFFAERPEGSVSTLKIQRTQQEDSAVYLCASSLSNQPQHFGDGTRLSIL.

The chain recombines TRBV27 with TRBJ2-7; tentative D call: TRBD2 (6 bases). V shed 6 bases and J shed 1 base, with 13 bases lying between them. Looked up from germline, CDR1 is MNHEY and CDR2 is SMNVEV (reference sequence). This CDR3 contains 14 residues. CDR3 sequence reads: CASRDYRGSYEQYF. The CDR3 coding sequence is TGTGCCAGCAGGGATTATCGGGGGTCCTACGAGCAGTACTTC.

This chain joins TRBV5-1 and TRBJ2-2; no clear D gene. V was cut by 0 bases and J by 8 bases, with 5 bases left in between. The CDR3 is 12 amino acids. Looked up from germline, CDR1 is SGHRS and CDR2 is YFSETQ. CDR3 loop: CASSLVGGELFF. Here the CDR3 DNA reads TGCGCCAGCAGCTTGGTTGGGGGGGAGCTGTTTTTT.

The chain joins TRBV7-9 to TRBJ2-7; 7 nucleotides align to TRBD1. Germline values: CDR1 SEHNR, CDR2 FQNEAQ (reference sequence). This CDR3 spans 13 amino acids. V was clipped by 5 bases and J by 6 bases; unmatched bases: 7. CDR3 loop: CASSLSTGVEQYF. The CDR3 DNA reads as TGTGCCAGCAGCCTAAGCACAGGGGTCGAGCAGTACTTC. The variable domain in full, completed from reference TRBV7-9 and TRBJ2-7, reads DTGVSQNPRHKITKRGQNVTFRCDPISEHNRLYWYRQTLGQGPEFLTYFQNEAQLEKSRLLSDRFSAERPKGSFSTLEIQRTEQGDSAMYLCASSLSTGVEQYFGPGTRLTVT.

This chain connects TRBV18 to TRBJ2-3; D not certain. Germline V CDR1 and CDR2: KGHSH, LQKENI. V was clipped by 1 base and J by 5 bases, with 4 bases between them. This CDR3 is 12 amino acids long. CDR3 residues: CASSPRRDTQYF. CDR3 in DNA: TGTGCCAGCTCACCACGCAGAGATACGCAGTATTTT. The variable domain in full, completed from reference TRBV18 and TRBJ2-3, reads NAGVMQNPRHLVRRRGQEARLRCSPMKGHSHVYWYRQLPEEGLKFMVYLQKENIIDESGMPKERFSAEFPKEGPSILRIQQVVRGDSAAYFCASSPRRDTQYFGPGTRLTVL.

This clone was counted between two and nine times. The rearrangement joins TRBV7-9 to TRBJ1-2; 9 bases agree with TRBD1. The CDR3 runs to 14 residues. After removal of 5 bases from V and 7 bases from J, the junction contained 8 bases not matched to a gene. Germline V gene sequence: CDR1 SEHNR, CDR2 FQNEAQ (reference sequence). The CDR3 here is CASSGQGQGGGYTF. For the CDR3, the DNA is TGTGCCAGCAGCGGCCAGGGACAGGGAGGTGGCTACACCTTC.

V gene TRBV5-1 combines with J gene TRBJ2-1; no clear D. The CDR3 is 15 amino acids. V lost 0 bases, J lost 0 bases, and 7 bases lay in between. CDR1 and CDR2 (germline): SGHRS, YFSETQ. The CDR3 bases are TGCGCCAGCAGCTTGGAGACAAGCTCCTACAATGAGCAGTTCTTC. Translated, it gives CASSLETSSYNEQFF.

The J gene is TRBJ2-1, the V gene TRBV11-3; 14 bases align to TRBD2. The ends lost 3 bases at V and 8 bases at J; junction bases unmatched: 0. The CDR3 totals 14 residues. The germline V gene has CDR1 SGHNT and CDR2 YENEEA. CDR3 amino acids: CASSLGLAGDEQFF. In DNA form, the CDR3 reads TGTGCCAGCAGCTTGGGACTAGCGGGAGATGAGCAGTTCTTC. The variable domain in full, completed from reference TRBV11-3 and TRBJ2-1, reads EAGVVQSPRYKIIEKKQPVAFWCNPISGHNTLYWYLQNLGQGPELLIRYENEEAVDDSQLPKDRFSAERLKGVDSTLKIQPAELGDSAVYLCASSLGLAGDEQFFGPGTRLTVL.

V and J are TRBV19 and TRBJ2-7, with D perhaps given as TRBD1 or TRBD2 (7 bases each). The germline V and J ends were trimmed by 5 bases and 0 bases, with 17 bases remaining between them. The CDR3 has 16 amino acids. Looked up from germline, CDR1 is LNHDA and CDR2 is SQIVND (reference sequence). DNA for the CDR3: TGTGCCAGTAGTCCCGCGACAGGGACTATCTCCTACGAGCAGTACTTC. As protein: CASSPATGTISYEQYF.

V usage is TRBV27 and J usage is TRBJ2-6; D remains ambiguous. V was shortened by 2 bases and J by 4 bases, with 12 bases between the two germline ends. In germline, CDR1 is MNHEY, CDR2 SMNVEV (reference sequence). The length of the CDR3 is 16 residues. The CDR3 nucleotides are TGTGCCAGCAGTTTAGTGGCCGCATCCGGGGCCAACGTCCTGACTTTC. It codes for CASSLVAASGANVLTF.

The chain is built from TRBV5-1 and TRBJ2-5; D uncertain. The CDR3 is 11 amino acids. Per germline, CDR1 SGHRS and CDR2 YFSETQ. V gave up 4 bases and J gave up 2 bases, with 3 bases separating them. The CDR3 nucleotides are TGCGCCAGCAGCACGCAAGAGACCCAGTACTTC. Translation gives CASSTQETQYF.

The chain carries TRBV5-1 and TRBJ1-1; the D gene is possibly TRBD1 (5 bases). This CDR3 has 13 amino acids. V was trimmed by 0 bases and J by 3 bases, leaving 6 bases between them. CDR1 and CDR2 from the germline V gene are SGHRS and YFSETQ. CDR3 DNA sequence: TGCGCCAGCAGCTTGGGGGGCGACACTGAAGCTTTCTTT. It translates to CASSLGGDTEAFF.

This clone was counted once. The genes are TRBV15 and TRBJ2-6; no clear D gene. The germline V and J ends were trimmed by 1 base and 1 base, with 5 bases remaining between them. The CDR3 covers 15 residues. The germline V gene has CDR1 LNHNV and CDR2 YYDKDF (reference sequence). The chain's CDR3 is CATSRGGSGANVLTF. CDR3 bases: TGTGCCACCAGCAGAGGGGGTTCTGGGGCCAACGTCCTGACTTTC.

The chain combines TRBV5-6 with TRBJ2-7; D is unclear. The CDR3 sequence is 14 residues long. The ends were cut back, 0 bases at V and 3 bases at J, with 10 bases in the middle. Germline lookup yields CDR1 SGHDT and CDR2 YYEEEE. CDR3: CASSLVSAIYEQYF. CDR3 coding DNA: TGTGCCAGCAGCTTGGTAAGCGCCATCTACGAGCAGTACTTC.

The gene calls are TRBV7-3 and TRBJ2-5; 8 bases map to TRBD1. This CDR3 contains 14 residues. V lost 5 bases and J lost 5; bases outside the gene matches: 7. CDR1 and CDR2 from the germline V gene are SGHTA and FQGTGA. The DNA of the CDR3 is TGTGCCAGCAGCCCGGACAGGGCGTCGGAGACCCAGTACTTC. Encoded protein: CASSPDRASETQYF.

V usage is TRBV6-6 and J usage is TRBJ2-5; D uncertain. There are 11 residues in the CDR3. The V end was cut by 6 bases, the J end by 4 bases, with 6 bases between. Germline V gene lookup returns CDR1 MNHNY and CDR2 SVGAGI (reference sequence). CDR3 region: CASSRGETQYF. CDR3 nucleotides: TGTGCCAGCAGCCGCGGAGAGACCCAGTACTTC.

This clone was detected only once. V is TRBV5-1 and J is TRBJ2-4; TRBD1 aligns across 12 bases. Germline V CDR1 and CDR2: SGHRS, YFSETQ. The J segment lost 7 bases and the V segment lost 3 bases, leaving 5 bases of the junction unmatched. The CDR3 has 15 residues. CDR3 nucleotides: TGCGCCAGCAGCTGGGGGACAGGGGGCGAGAACATTCAGTACTTC. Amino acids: CASSWGTGGENIQYF.

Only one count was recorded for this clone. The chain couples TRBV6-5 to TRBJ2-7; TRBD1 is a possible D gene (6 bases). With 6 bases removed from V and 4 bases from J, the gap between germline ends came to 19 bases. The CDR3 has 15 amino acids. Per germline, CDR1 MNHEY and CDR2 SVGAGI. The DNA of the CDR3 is TGTGCCAGCAGACCCGGTGGGACAAACCTTTACGAGCAGTACTTC. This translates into CASRPGGTNLYEQYF.

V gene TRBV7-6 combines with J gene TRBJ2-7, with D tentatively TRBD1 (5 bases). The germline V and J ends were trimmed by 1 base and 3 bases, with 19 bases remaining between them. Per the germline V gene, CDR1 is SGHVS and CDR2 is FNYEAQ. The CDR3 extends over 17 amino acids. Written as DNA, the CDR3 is TGTGCCAGCAGCTTAGTGCCCCCCGGACACCGCGGCTACGAGCAGTACTTC. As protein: CASSLVPPGHRGYEQYF.

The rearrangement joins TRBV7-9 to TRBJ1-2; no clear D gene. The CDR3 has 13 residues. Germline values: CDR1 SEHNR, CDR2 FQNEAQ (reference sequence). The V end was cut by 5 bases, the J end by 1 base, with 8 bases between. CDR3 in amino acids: CASSATVNYGYTF. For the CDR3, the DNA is TGTGCCAGCAGCGCGACGGTTAACTATGGCTACACCTTC.

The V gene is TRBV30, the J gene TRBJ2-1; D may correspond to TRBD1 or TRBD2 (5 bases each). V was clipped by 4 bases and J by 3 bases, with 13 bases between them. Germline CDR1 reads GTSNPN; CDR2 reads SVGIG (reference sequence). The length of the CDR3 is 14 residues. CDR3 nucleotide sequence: TGTGCCTGGAAAACAGGACTGCACTACAATGAGCAGTTCTTC. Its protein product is CAWKTGLHYNEQFF.

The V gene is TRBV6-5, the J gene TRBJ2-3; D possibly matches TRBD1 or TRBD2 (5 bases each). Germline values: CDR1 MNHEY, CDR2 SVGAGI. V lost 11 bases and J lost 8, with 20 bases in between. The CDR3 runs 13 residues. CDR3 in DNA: TGTGCCGCCCGGGGCTTCCTTGGCGGTACGCAGTATTTT. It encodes CAARGFLGGTQYF.